This TCR beta chain is from a study of blood T cell repertoires in COVID-19. At the level of the study: The study drew acute and convalescent COVID-19 samples from the United States, Italy and Spain. Nucleic acid was either cDNA or gDNA, and it came from T cells, B-cell-depleted T cells, or PBMCs.

Data came from immunoSEQ multiplex PCR; TCRdb stores just in-frame clones and leaves some out. The sample comprises 330,000 or so clones, roughly 89% of which are singletons, and roughly 3.9% rests with the top ten. The CDR3 spans 15 residues. V was pared by 5 bases and J by 4 bases, with 7 bases of the junction left unmatched. Germline V gives CDR1 MNHEY, CDR2 SVGAGI. The Seattle patients, enrolled during active infection, were followed longitudinally. V and J are TRBV6-5 and TRBJ1-2, with 10 bases matching TRBD1. Sequenced input: peripheral blood. This TCR was recovered from a woman in her sixties with COVID-19, enrolled during active disease. CDR3: CASSRDRGLSYGYTF. The CDR3 DNA sequence: TGTGCCAGCAGTCGTGACAGGGGGCTTAGCTATGGCTACACCTTC.